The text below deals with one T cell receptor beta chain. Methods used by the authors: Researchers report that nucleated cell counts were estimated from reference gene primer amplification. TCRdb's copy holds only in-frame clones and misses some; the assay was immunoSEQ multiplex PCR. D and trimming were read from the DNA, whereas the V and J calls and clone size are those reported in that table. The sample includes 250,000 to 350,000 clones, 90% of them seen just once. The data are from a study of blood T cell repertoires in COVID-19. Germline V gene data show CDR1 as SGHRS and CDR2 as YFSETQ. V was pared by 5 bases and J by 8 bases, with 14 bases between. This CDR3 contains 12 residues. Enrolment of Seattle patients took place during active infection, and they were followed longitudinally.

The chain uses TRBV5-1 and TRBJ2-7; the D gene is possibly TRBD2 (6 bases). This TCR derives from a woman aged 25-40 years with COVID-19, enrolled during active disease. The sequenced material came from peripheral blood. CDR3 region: CASRGRGFQQYF. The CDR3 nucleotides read TGCGCCAGCAGGGGACGGGGGTTTCAGCAGTACTTC.